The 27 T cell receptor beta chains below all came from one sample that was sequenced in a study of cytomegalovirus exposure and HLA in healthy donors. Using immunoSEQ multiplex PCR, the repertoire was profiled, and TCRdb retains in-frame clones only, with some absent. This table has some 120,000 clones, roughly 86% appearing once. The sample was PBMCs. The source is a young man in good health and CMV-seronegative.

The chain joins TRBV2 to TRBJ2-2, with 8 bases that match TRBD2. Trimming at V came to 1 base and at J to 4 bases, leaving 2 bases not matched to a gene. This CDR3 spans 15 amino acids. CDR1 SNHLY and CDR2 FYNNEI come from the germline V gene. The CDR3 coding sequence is TGTGCCAGCAGTGAAGGCGGGAGGACCACCGGGGAGCTGTTTTTT. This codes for CASSEGGRTTGELFF.

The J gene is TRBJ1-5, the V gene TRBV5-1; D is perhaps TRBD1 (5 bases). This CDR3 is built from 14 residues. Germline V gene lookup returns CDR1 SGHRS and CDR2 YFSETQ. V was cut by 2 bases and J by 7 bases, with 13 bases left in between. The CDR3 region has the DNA TGCGCCAGCAGCTTCGGGGGGGAAGGGCAGCCCCAGCATTTT. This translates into CASSFGGEGQPQHF.

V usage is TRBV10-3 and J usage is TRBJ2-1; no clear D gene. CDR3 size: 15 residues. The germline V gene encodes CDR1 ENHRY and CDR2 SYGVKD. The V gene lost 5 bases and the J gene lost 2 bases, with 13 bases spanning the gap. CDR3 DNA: TGTGCCATCAGTCCCAGTCGCGGAGCCTACAATGAGCAGTTCTTC. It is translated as CAISPSRGAYNEQFF.

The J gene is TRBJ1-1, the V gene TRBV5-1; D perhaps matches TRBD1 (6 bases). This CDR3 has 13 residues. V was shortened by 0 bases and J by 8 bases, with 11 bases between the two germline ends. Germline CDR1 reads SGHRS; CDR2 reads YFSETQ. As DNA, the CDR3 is TGCGCCAGCAGCTTGGGGACAGCGACAGAAGCTTTCTTT. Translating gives CASSLGTATEAFF.

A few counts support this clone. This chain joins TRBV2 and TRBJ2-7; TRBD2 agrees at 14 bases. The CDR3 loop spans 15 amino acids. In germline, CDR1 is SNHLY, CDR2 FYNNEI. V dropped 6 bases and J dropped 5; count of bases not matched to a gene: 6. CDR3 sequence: CASRPGTSGSHEQYF. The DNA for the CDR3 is TGTGCCAGCAGGCCTGGGACTAGCGGGAGCCACGAGCAGTACTTC.

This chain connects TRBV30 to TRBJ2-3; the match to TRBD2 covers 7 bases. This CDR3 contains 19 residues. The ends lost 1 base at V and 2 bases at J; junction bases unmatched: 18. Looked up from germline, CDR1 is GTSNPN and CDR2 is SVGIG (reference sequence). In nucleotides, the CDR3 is TGTGCCTGGAGTGGGGCTCGCGGGAGCCCCTCCGCATTCACAGATACGCAGTATTTT. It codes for CAWSGARGSPSAFTDTQYF.

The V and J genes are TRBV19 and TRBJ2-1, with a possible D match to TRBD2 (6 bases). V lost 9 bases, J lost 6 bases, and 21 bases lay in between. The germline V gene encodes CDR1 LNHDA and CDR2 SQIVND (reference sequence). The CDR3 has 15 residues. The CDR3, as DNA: TGTGCCAGCGGTCAGGGACGGAGGGGCGTCAATGAGCAGTTCTTC. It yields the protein CASGQGRRGVNEQFF.

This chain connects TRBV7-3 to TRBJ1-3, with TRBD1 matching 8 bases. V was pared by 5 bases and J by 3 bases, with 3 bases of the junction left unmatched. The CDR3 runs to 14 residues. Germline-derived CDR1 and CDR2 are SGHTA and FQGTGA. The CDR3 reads CASSRTGFGNTIYF. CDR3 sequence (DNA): TGTGCCAGCAGCCGGACAGGGTTTGGAAACACCATATATTTT. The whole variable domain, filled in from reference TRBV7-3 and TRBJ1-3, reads GAGVSQTPSNKVTEKGKYVELRCDPISGHTALYWYRQSLGQGPEFLIYFQGTGAADDSGLPNDRFFAVRPEGSVSTLKIQRTERGDSAVYLCASSRTGFGNTIYFGEGSWLTVV.

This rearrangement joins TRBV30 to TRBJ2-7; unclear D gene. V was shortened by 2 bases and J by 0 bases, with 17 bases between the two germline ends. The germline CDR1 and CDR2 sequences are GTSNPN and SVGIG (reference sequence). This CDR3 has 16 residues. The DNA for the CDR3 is TGTGCCTGGAGTCCTATCCCCTTAACTACCTCCTACGAGCAGTACTTC. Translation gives CAWSPIPLTTSYEQYF.

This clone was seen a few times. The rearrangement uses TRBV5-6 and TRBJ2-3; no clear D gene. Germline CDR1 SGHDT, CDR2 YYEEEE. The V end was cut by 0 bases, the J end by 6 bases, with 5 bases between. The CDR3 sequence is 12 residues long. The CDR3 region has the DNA TGTGCCAGCAGCTTGGGCGAGGATACGCAGTATTTT. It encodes CASSLGEDTQYF.

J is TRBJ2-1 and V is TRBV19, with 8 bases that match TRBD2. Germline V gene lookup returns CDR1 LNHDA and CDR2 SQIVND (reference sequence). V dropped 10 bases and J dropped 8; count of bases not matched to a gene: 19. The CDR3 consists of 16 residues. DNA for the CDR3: TGTGCCACTAGAACCCCGGGAGGGTGGCGTGTCCATGAGCAGTTCTTC. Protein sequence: CATRTPGGWRVHEQFF.

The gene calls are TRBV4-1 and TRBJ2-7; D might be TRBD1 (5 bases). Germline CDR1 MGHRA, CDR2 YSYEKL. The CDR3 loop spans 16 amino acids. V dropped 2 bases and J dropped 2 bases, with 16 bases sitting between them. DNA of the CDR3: TGCGCCAGCAGCCAAAACCCCAGGGCCCTTCCCTACGAGCAGTACTTC. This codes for CASSQNPRALPYEQYF.

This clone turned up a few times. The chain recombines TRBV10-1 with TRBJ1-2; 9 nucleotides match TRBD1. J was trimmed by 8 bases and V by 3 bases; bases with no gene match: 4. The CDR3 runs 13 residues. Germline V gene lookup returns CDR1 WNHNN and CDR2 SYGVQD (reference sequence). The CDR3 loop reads CASSDTGGYGYTF. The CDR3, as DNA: TGCGCCAGCAGTGATACAGGGGGCTACGGCTACACCTTC.

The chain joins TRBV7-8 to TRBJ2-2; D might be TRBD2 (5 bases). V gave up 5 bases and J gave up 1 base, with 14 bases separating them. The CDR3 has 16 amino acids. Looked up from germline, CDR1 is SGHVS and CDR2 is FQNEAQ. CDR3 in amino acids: CASSEGGGVNTGELFF. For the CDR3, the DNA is TGTGCCAGCAGCGAGGGTGGCGGTGTGAACACCGGGGAGCTGTTTTTT.

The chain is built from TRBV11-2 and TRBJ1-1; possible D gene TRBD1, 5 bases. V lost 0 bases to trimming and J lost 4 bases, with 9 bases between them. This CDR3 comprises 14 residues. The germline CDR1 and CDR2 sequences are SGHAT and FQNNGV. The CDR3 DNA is TGTGCCAGCAGCTTAGATGGGGGGATCACTGAAGCTTTCTTT. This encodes CASSLDGGITEAFF. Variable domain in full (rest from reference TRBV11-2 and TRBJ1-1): EAGVAQSPRYKIIEKRQSVAFWCNPISGHATLYWYQQILGQGPKLLIQFQNNGVVDDSQLPKDRFSAERLKGVDSTLKIQPAKLEDSAVYLCASSLDGGITEAFFGQGTRLTVV.

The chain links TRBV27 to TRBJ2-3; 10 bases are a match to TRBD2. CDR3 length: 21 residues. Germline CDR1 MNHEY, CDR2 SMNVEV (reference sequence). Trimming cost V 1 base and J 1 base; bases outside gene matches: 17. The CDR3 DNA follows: TGTGCCAGCAGTTTATACGCCGGGTCAGCGGGAGGGCCGGGGGGCACAGATACGCAGTATTTT. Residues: CASSLYAGSAGGPGGTDTQYF.

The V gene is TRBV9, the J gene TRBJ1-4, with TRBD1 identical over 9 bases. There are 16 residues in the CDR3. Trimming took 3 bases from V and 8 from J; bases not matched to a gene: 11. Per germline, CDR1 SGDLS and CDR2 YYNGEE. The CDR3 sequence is CASSDTGTGIAEKLFF. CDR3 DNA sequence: TGTGCCAGCAGCGACACCGGGACAGGGATAGCGGAAAAACTGTTTTTT.

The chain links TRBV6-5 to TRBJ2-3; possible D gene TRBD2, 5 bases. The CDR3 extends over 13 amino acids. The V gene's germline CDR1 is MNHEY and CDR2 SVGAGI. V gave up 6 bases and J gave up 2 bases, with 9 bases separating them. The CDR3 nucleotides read TGTGCCAGCAGGGGAGCTGACACAGATACGCAGTATTTT. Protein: CASRGADTDTQYF.

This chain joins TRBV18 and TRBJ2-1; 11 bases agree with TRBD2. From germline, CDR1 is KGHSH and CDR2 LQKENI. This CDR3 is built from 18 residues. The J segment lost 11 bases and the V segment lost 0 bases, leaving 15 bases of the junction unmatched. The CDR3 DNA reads TGTGCCAGCTCACCACCGGTCCCTCTACCGGGACTAGCGGCCCAGCAGTTCTTC. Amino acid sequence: CASSPPVPLPGLAAQQFF.

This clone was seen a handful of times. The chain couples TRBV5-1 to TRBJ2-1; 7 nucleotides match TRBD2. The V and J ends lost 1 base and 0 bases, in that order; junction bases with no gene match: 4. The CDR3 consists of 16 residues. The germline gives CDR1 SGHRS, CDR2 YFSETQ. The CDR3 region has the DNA TGCGCCAGCAGCTTGAACGGCGGGAGCTCCTACAATGAGCAGTTCTTC. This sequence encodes CASSLNGGSSYNEQFF. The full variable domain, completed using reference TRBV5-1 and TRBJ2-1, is KAGVTQTPRYLIKTRGQQVTLSCSPISGHRSVSWYQQTPGQGLQFLFEYFSETQRNKGNFPGRFSGRQFSNSRSEMNVSTLELGDSALYLCASSLNGGSSYNEQFFGPGTRLTVL.

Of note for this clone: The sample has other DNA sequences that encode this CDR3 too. The DNA for the CDR3 is TGTGCCTGGAGTGTACCGGGGCAGCCCCAGCATTTT. Translated: CAWSVPGQPQHF. The chain recombines TRBV30 with TRBJ1-5; no reliable D call. Germline V gives CDR1 GTSNPN, CDR2 SVGIG (reference sequence). There are 12 residues in the CDR3. The germline V and J ends were trimmed by 0 bases and 7 bases, with 7 bases remaining between them.

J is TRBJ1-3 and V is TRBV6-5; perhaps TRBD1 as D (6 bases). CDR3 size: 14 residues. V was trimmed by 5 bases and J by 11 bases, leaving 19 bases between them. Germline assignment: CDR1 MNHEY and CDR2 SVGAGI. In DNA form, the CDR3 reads TGTGCCAGCAGTCCTAGGACAGAAATTCCCGCCATATATTTT. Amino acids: CASSPRTEIPAIYF.

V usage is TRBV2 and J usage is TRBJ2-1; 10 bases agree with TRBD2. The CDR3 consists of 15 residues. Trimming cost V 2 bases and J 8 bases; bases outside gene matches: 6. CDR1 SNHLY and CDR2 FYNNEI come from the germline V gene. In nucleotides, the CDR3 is TGTGCCAGCAGTGAATACCCTCTAGCGGGAGATGAGCAGTTCTTC. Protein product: CASSEYPLAGDEQFF.

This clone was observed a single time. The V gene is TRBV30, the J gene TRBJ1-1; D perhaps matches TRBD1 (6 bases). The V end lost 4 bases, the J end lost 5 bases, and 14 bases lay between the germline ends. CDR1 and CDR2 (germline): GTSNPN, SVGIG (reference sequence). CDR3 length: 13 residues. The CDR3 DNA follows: TGTGCCTGGAATGAAGACAGGTCGACTGAAGCTTTCTTT. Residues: CAWNEDRSTEAFF.

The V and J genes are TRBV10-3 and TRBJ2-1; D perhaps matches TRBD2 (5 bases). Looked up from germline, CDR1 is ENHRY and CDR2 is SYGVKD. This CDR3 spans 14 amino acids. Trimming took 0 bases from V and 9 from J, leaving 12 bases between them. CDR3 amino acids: CAISESRPEGEQFF. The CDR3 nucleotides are TGTGCCATCAGTGAGTCGAGGCCTGAGGGTGAGCAGTTCTTC.

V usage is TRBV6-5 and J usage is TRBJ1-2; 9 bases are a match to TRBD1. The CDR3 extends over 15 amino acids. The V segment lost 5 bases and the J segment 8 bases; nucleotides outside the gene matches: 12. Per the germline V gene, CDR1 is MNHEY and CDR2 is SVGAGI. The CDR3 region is CASSTGTGIRLGYTF. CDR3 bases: TGTGCCAGCAGTACCGGGACAGGGATTCGTCTGGGCTACACCTTC.

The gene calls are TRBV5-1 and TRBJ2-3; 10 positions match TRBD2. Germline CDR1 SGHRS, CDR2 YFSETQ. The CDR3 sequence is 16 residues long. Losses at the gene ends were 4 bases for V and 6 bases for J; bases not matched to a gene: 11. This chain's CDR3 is CASSDTGTSVMDTQYF. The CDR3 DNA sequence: TGCGCCAGCAGCGATACCGGGACTAGCGTTATGGATACGCAGTATTTT.